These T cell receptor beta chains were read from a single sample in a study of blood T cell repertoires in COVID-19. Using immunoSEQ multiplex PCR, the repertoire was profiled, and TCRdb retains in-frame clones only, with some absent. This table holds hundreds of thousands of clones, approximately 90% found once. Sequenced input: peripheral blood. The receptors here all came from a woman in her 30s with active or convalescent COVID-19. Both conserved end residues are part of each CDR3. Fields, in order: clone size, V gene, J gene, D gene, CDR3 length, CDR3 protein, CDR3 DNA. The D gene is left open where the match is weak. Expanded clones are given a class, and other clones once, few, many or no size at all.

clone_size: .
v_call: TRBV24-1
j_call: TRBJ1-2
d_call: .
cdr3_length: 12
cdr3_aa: CATWTADYGYTF
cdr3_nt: TGTGCCACCTGGACAGCGGACTATGGCTACACCTTC

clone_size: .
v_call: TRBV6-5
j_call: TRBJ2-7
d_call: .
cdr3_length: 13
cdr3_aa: CASRELRAYEQYF
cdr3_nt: TGTGCCAGCAGGGAGTTACGGGCCTACGAGCAGTACTTC

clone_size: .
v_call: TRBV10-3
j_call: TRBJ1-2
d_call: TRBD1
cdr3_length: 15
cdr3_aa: CAISAGRDRERGYTF
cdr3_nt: TGTGCCATCAGTGCCGGAAGGGACAGGGAGCGTGGCTACACCTTC

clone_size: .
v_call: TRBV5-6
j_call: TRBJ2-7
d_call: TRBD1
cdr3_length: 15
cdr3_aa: CASSLIGQGAVEQYF
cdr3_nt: TGTGCCAGCAGCTTGATAGGCCAGGGGGCTGTCGAGCAGTACTTC

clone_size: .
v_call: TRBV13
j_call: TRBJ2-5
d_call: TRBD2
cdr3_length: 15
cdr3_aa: CASTKTSGGAETQYF
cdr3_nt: TGTGCCAGCACCAAGACTAGCGGGGGGGCGGAGACCCAGTACTTC

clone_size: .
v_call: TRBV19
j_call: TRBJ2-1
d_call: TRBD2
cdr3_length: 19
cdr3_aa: CASSTGLAEGFRAYNEQFF
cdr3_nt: TGTGCCAGTAGTACCGGACTAGCGGAGGGGTTTCGCGCCTACAATGAGCAGTTCTTC

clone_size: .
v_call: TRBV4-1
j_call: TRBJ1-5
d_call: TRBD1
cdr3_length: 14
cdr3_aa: CASSPTGLGQPQHF
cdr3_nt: TGCGCCAGCAGCCCGACAGGGTTGGGTCAGCCCCAGCATTTT

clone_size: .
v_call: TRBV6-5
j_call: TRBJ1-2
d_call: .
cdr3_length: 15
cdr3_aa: CASSPGVGTDYGYTF
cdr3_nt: TGTGCCAGCAGTCCAGGGGTAGGCACGGACTATGGCTACACCTTC

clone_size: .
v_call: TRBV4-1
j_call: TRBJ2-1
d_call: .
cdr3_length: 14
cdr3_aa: CASSQLGVGNEQFF
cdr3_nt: TGCGCCAGCAGCCAGTTAGGGGTGGGCAATGAGCAGTTCTTC

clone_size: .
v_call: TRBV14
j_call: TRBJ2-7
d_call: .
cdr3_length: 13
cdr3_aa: CASSHGGAAEQYF
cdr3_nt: TGTGCCAGCAGCCATGGAGGAGCGGCCGAGCAGTACTTC

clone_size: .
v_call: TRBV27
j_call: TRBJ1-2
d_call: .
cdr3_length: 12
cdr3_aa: CASSYQGYGYTF
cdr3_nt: TGTGCCAGCAGTTACCAGGGTTATGGCTACACCTTC

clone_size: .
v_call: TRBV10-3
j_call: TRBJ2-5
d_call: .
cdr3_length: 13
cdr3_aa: CAIGGTSQETQYF
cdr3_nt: TGTGCCATCGGGGGGACCAGCCAAGAGACCCAGTACTTC

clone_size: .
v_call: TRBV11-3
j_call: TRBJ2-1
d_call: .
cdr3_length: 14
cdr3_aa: CASSLVTSQNEQFF
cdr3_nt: TGTGCCAGCAGCTTAGTTACGAGCCAAAATGAGCAGTTCTTC

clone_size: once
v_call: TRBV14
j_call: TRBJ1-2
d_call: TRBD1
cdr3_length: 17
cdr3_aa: CASSQDPLDRGRIGYTF
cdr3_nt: TGTGCCAGCAGCCAAGATCCCCTTGACAGGGGGCGAATAGGCTACACCTTC

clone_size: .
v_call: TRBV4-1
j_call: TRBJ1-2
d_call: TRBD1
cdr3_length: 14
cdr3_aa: CASSRDSLEPRYTF
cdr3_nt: TGCGCCAGCAGCCGGGACAGTCTAGAACCTCGCTACACCTTC

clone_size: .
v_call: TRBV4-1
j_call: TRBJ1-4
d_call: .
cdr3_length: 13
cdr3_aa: CASRAGVSEKLFF
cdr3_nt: TGCGCCAGCAGAGCAGGGGTAAGCGAAAAACTGTTTTTT

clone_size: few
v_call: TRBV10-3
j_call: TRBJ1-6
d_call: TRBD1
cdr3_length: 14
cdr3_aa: CAIRMDRDNSPLHF
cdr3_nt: TGTGCCATCAGGATGGACAGGGATAATTCACCCCTCCACTTT

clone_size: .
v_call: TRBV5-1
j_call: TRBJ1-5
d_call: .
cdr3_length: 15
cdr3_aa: CASSLAGQSNQPQHF
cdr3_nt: TGCGCCAGCAGCTTGGCCGGACAGTCCAATCAGCCCCAGCATTTT

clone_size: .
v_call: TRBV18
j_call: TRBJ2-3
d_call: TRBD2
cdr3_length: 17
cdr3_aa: CASSLTFSGGSADTQYF
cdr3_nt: TGTGCCAGCTCACTAACCTTCAGCGGGGGGAGTGCAGATACGCAGTATTTT

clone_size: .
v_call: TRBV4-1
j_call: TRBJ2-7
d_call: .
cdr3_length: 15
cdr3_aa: CASSQDVTDSYEQYF
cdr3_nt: TGCGCCAGCAGCCAAGATGTGACTGACTCCTACGAGCAGTACTTC

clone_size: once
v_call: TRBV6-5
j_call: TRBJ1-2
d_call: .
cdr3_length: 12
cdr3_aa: CAFRRANYGYTF
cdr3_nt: TGTGCCTTTCGGAGGGCGAACTATGGCTACACCTTC

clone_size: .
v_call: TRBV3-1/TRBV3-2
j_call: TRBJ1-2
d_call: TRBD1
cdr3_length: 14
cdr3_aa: CASSQDLQGNGYTF
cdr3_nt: TGTGCCAGCAGCCAAGATCTACAGGGGAATGGCTACACCTTC

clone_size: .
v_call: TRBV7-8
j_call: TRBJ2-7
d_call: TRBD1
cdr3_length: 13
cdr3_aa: CASSQRQGYEQYF
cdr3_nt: TGTGCCAGCAGCCAAAGACAGGGCTACGAGCAGTACTTC

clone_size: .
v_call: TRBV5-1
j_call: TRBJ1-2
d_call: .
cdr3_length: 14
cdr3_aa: CASSLQEGVYGYTF
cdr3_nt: TGCGCCAGCAGCTTGCAGGAGGGCGTCTATGGCTACACCTTC

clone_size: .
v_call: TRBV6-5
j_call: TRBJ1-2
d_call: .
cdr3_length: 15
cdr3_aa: CASLEGSGQNYGYTF
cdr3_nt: TGTGCCAGCTTAGAAGGATCCGGACAGAACTATGGCTACACCTTC

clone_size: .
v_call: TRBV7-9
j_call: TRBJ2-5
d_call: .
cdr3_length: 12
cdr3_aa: CASSLGRETQYF
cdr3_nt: TGTGCCAGCAGCCTTGGTCGGGAGACCCAGTACTTC

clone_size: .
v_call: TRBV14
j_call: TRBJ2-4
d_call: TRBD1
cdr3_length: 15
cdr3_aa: CASSQQGAAKNIQYF
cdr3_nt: TGTGCCAGCAGCCAACAGGGGGCGGCCAAAAACATTCAGTACTTC

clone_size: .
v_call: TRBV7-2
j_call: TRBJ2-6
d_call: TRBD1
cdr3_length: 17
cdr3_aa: CASSSRGQVAGANVLTF
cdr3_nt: TGTGCCAGCAGCTCTCGAGGACAGGTAGCTGGGGCCAACGTCCTGACTTTC

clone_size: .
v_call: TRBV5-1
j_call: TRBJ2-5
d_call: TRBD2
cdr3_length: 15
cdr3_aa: CASSSSGGPGETQYF
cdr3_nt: TGCGCCAGCAGCTCATCGGGGGGGCCCGGAGAGACCCAGTACTTC

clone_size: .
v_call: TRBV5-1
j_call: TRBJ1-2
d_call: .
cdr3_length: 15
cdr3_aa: CASSLDRAFNYGYTF
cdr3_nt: TGCGCCAGCAGCTTGGACAGGGCTTTTAACTATGGCTACACCTTC

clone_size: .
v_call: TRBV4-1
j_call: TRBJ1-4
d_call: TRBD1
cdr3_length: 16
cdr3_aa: CASSQAPGPQTGGLFF
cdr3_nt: TGCGCCAGCAGCCAAGCCCCGGGACCTCAAACAGGGGGACTGTTTTTT